This is a list of T cell receptor beta chains from one sample in a study of blood T cell repertoires in COVID-19. Data came from immunoSEQ multiplex PCR; TCRdb stores just in-frame clones and leaves some out. The sample has roughly 200,000 clones, approximately 90% seen once. The specimen sequenced was PBMCs or T cells enriched from blood (not recorded which). Every receptor here comes from a man aged 25-45 years who had recovered from COVID-19. Both conserved end residues are part of each CDR3. A D gene is named only where the DNA matches it firmly. Some rows have no size entry. The others give once, few or many, or a class for an expanded clone.

J: TRBJ2-7
D: -
V: TRBV30
size: -
CDR3: CAWSGLASREQYF
DNA: TGTGCCTGGAGTGGGTTGGCTTCTCGCGAGCAGTACTTC

J: TRBJ2-5
D: -
V: TRBV11-2
size: -
CDR3: CASSPGVARETQYF
DNA: TGTGCCAGCAGCCCAGGGGTAGCGAGAGAGACCCAGTACTTC

J: TRBJ1-5
D: -
V: TRBV19
size: -
CDR3: CASTPTGPSNQPQHF
DNA: TGTGCCAGTACTCCGACAGGACCGAGCAATCAGCCCCAGCATTTT

J: TRBJ2-7
D: TRBD1
V: TRBV6-5
size: -
CDR3: CASRQGLYEQYF
DNA: TGTGCCAGCAGACAGGGGCTCTACGAGCAGTACTTC

J: TRBJ1-2
D: -
V: TRBV30
size: -
CDR3: CAWTAQGVYGYTF
DNA: TGTGCCTGGACAGCACAGGGTGTATATGGCTACACCTTC

J: TRBJ2-7
D: -
V: TRBV14
size: -
CDR3: CASSWDSLSSYEQYF
DNA: TGTGCCAGCAGCTGGGACTCCCTGAGCTCCTACGAGCAGTACTTC

J: TRBJ2-7
D: -
V: TRBV11-2
size: -
CDR3: CASSLGQGVHEQYF
DNA: TGTGCCAGCAGCTTAGGGCAGGGTGTCCACGAGCAGTACTTC

J: TRBJ1-4
D: -
V: TRBV4-2
size: -
CDR3: CASSLRYPPSNEKLFF
DNA: TGTGCCAGCAGCCTCCGCTATCCGCCATCAAATGAAAAACTGTTTTTT

J: TRBJ1-1
D: -
V: TRBV6-1
size: -
CDR3: CASSDTEPYTEAFF
DNA: TGTGCCAGCAGTGACACAGAGCCTTACACTGAAGCTTTCTTT

J: TRBJ1-2
D: -
V: TRBV19
size: -
CDR3: CATQRGTMNPNYGYTF
DNA: TGTGCCACTCAGAGGGGGACGATGAACCCTAACTATGGCTACACCTTC

J: TRBJ2-7
D: -
V: TRBV10-1
size: few
CDR3: CASSESGLFEQYF
DNA: TGCGCCAGCAGTGAGTCGGGGCTCTTCGAGCAGTACTTC

J: TRBJ1-2
D: TRBD1
V: TRBV5-6
size: -
CDR3: CASSRPGQGLSYGYTF
DNA: TGTGCCAGCAGCCGACCTGGACAGGGTCTTTCCTATGGCTACACCTTC

J: TRBJ2-7
D: TRBD2
V: TRBV27
size: few
CDR3: CASSSTGTSGRAYEQYF
DNA: TGTGCCAGCAGTTCGACCGGGACTAGCGGGAGGGCCTACGAGCAGTACTTC

J: TRBJ2-6
D: -
V: TRBV27
size: -
CDR3: CASSLGPGPVSGANVLTF
DNA: TGTGCCAGCAGTTTAGGGCCTGGCCCGGTGTCTGGGGCCAACGTCCTGACTTTC

J: TRBJ1-1
D: -
V: TRBV27
size: -
CDR3: CASSLNSGLNTEAFF
DNA: TGTGCCAGCAGTTTGAACAGTGGGCTGAACACTGAAGCTTTCTTT

J: TRBJ1-5
D: -
V: TRBV20-1
size: -
CDR3: CSALSDQPQHF
DNA: TGCAGTGCCCTCAGTGATCAGCCCCAGCATTTT

J: TRBJ2-2
D: TRBD2
V: TRBV11-2
size: -
CDR3: CASGRIAGGPTGELFF
DNA: TGTGCCAGCGGACGAATAGCGGGGGGGCCCACCGGGGAGCTGTTTTTT

J: TRBJ1-3
D: -
V: TRBV5-1
size: -
CDR3: CASSLQGASGNTIYF
DNA: TGCGCCAGCAGCTTGCAGGGTGCGTCTGGAAACACCATATATTTT

J: TRBJ1-2
D: -
V: TRBV10-3
size: -
CDR3: CAINTDGGYGYTF
DNA: TGTGCCATCAATACGGACGGAGGCTATGGCTACACCTTC

J: TRBJ1-5
D: -
V: TRBV11-2
size: -
CDR3: CASSLGHNQPQHF
DNA: TGTGCCAGCAGCTTAGGACACAATCAGCCCCAGCATTTT

J: TRBJ1-2
D: TRBD1
V: TRBV4-1
size: -
CDR3: CASSQDMWTGGNYGYTF
DNA: TGCGCCAGCAGCCAAGATATGTGGACAGGGGGCAATTATGGCTACACCTTC

J: TRBJ1-4
D: -
V: TRBV4-3
size: -
CDR3: CASSQDTATGEKLFF
DNA: TGCGCCAGCAGCCAAGATACCGCTACAGGGGAAAAACTGTTTTTT

J: TRBJ2-3
D: TRBD2
V: TRBV28
size: -
CDR3: CASSPLIELAGVWYTQYF
DNA: TGTGCCAGCAGCCCACTCATCGAACTAGCGGGAGTTTGGTATACGCAGTATTTT

J: TRBJ2-3
D: TRBD2
V: TRBV6-2/TRBV6-3
size: -
CDR3: CASSYGLAGARDTQYF
DNA: TGTGCCAGCAGTTACGGACTAGCGGGGGCCAGGGATACGCAGTATTTT

J: TRBJ2-2
D: -
V: TRBV10-3
size: -
CDR3: CAISEPAVSGELFF
DNA: TGTGCCATCAGTGAACCGGCGGTCTCCGGGGAGCTGTTTTTT

J: TRBJ1-4
D: -
V: TRBV7-8
size: -
CDR3: CASSSHLIRSDKNEKLFF
DNA: TGTGCCAGCAGCTCCCATCTTATACGTTCGGACAAGAATGAAAAACTGTTTTTT

J: TRBJ2-7
D: TRBD1
V: TRBV5-1
size: -
CDR3: CASGDRQGGTYEQYF
DNA: TGCGCCAGCGGAGATCGACAGGGGGGGACCTACGAGCAGTACTTC

J: TRBJ2-7
D: TRBD2
V: TRBV7-9
size: -
CDR3: CASSSGTSGGFYEQYF
DNA: TGTGCCAGCAGCTCAGGGACTAGCGGGGGGTTCTACGAGCAGTACTTC

J: TRBJ1-2
D: TRBD1
V: TRBV4-3
size: -
CDR3: CASSQSFSGQGALGYGYTF
DNA: TGCGCCAGCAGCCAGTCTTTTTCGGGACAGGGGGCGTTAGGGTATGGCTACACCTTC

J: TRBJ1-1
D: -
V: TRBV27
size: -
CDR3: CASSLRGMNTEAFF
DNA: TGTGCCAGCAGTTTGAGGGGGATGAACACTGAAGCTTTCTTT

J: TRBJ2-7
D: -
V: TRBV7-8
size: -
CDR3: CASSVRPGQSSYEQYF
DNA: TGTGCCAGCAGCGTAAGGCCGGGACAAAGCTCCTACGAGCAGTACTTC

J: TRBJ2-5
D: -
V: TRBV5-1
size: few
CDR3: CASSYNQETQYF
DNA: TGCGCCAGCAGCTACAACCAAGAGACCCAGTACTTC

J: TRBJ2-3
D: TRBD2
V: TRBV27
size: -
CDR3: CASSLTGTTTDTQYF
DNA: TGTGCCAGCAGTTTAACGGGGACTACCACAGATACGCAGTATTTT

J: TRBJ2-7
D: -
V: TRBV11-1
size: -
CDR3: CASSSLTGSSYEQYF
DNA: TGTGCCAGCAGCTCACTGACAGGAAGCTCCTACGAGCAGTACTTC

J: TRBJ2-6
D: TRBD1
V: TRBV4-1
size: -
CDR3: CASSQDHSGTGVGANVLTF
DNA: TGCGCCAGCAGCCAAGATCATAGCGGGACAGGGGTTGGGGCCAACGTCCTGACTTTC

J: TRBJ1-2
D: TRBD1
V: TRBV6-2/TRBV6-3
size: -
CDR3: CASSKTGVNYGYTF
DNA: TGTGCCAGCAGCAAGACAGGGGTCAACTATGGCTACACCTTC

J: TRBJ2-1
D: -
V: TRBV7-2
size: -
CDR3: CASSLASYNEQFF
DNA: TGTGCCAGCAGCTTAGCCAGCTACAATGAGCAGTTCTTC

J: TRBJ2-7
D: TRBD2
V: TRBV4-1
size: -
CDR3: CASSPSVLAGEFSYEQYF
DNA: TGCGCCAGCAGCCCCTCGGTATTAGCGGGGGAATTCTCCTACGAGCAGTACTTC

J: TRBJ1-6
D: TRBD1
V: TRBV28
size: -
CDR3: CASSSRDRAYNSPLHF
DNA: TGTGCCAGCAGTTCCAGGGACAGGGCCTATAATTCACCCCTCCACTTT

J: TRBJ1-2
D: TRBD1
V: TRBV24-1
size: -
CDR3: CATSDRQGANYGYTF
DNA: TGTGCCACCAGTGATCGACAGGGAGCTAACTATGGCTACACCTTC

J: TRBJ1-5
D: -
V: TRBV29-1
size: -
CDR3: CSVGDKSNQPQHF
DNA: TGCAGCGTAGGGGACAAAAGCAATCAGCCCCAGCATTTT

J: TRBJ2-7
D: TRBD2
V: TRBV11-2
size: -
CDR3: CASSSSGGETYEQYF
DNA: TGTGCCAGCAGCTCTAGCGGGGGAGAAACCTACGAGCAGTACTTC

J: TRBJ2-7
D: TRBD1
V: TRBV11-2
size: -
CDR3: CASSHEEGQGYDEQYF
DNA: TGTGCCAGCAGCCATGAGGAGGGACAGGGGTACGACGAGCAGTACTTC